Presented here are 30 T cell receptor beta chains from one specimen sequenced in a study of CD8+CD57+ T cells in acquired aplastic anemia. Genomic DNA acted as the template from which TCR beta VDJ combination and CDR3 sequence profiling were carried out. TCRdb re-called the reads with MiXCR, one entry per CDR3 protein. This table has 350,000 to 450,000 distinct CDR3 sequences, approximately 70% appearing once. Sequenced: sorted CD4+, CD8+, or CD8+CD57+ T cells (not recorded which) from PBMCs. These receptors originate from a human donor in good health, serving as a control.

This clonotype has ten or more counts. This chain joins TRBV7-3 and TRBJ2-1; 11 nucleotides line up with TRBD2. The CDR3 is 17 residues long. CDR1 is SGHTA and CDR2 is FQGTGA in the germline V gene. Unmatched junction bases numbered 6, after V lost 5 bases and J lost 0 bases. CDR3 in DNA: TGTGCCAGCAGCATCCTTAGCGGGGGGGACTCCTACAATGAGCAGTTCTTC. Translated: CASSILSGGDSYNEQFF.

Note on this clonotype: The junction differs from germline at one of its ends, possibly a read error. The rearrangement uses TRBV7-2 and TRBJ2-7; D is undetermined. CDR3 length equals 12 residues. The germline CDR1 and CDR2 sequences are SGHTA and FQGNSA. CDR3 sequence (DNA): TGTACTAGCAGCCTCGACGCCTACGAGCAGTACTTC. Translated: CTSSLDAYEQYF. The complete variable domain, with remaining parts taken from reference TRBV7-2 and TRBJ2-7, reads GAGVSQSPSNKVTEKGKDVELRCDPISGHTALYWYRQSLGQGLEFLIYFQGNSAPDKSGLPSDRFSAERTGGSVSTLTIQRTQQEDSAVYLCTSSLDAYEQYFGPGTRLTVT.

This clonotype was counted many times. CDR3 residues: CASSLVRVSYEQYF. CDR3 DNA: TGTGCCAGCAGCTTAGTTCGGGTCTCCTACGAGCAGTACTTC. J is TRBJ2-7 and V is TRBV7-9; D not certain. CDR1 SEHNR and CDR2 FQNEAQ come from the germline V gene (reference sequence). CDR3 length: 14 residues. The ends were cut back, 1 base at V and 0 bases at J, with 7 bases in the middle. The whole variable domain, filled in from reference TRBV7-9 and TRBJ2-7, reads DTGVSQNPRHKITKRGQNVTFRCDPISEHNRLYWYRQTLGQGPEFLTYFQNEAQLEKSRLLSDRFSAERPKGSFSTLEIQRTEQGDSAMYLCASSLVRVSYEQYFGPGTRLTVT.

This clonotype was counted at least ten times. This chain links TRBV6-6 with TRBJ1-2, with unresolved D. V lost 7 bases to trimming and J lost 8 bases, with 20 bases between them. This CDR3 has 14 residues. The V gene's germline CDR1 is MNHNY and CDR2 SVGAGI (reference sequence). The CDR3, as DNA: TGTGCCAGCAACCCTAACGAGGAGGGTAGGGGCTACACCTTC. It encodes CASNPNEEGRGYTF.

Concerning this clonotype: An end of the junction does not agree with germline; a read error may underlie this. The rearrangement uses TRBV7-2 and TRBJ2-5; 10 nucleotides align to TRBD1. This CDR3 has 14 amino acids. The germline gives CDR1 SGHTA, CDR2 FQGNSA. Written as DNA, the CDR3 is TGTGCCAGTAGTACATCCGCGACAGGGGGCGGGTACGACTTC. Translated: CASSTSATGGGYDF.

This clonotype came up a few times. This clone may be a read error of a much larger clone one base away. This chain links TRBV10-3 with TRBJ1-4; D is ambiguous. The V end lost 5 bases, the J end lost 14 bases, and 12 bases lay between the germline ends. This CDR3 is built from 11 residues. Per germline, CDR1 ENHRY and CDR2 SYGVKD. CDR3 DNA sequence: TGTGCCATCAGTTACTCGAAGGTCCTGTTTTTT. It yields the protein CAISYSKVLFF.

The rearrangement joins TRBV20-1 to TRBJ1-4; D uncertain. This CDR3 region has 12 residues. With 2 bases removed from V and 3 bases from J, the gap between germline ends came to 4 bases. CDR1 and CDR2 from the germline V gene are DFQATT and SNEGSKA (reference sequence). In DNA form, the CDR3 reads TGCAGTGCTAGACAGGCTAATGAAAAACTGTTTTTT. Translated: CSARQANEKLFF.

The chain is built from TRBV10-3 and TRBJ2-5; D gene unclear. The CDR3 is 14 residues long. CDR1 is ENHRY, CDR2 SYGVKD, per germline. V lost 11 bases and J lost 2, with 18 bases in between. CDR3 protein: CAGSLGAEQETQYF. CDR3 nucleotides: TGTGCCGGCAGTTTGGGCGCCGAGCAAGAGACCCAGTACTTC.

The table lists this clonotype with many counts. This chain joins TRBV5-1 and TRBJ2-7; D is possibly TRBD1 or TRBD2 (5 bases each). There are 13 residues in the CDR3. In germline, CDR1 is SGHRS, CDR2 YFSETQ. V dropped 4 bases and J dropped 6 bases, with 14 bases sitting between them. This CDR3 reads CASSPSGQLEQYF. DNA of the CDR3: TGCGCCAGCAGCCCGAGCGGACAACTCGAGCAGTACTTC.

The genes are TRBV9 and TRBJ1-1, with D hard to call. This CDR3 is built from 14 residues. The germline gives CDR1 SGDLS, CDR2 YYNGEE. The V end was cut by 5 bases, the J end by 1 base, with 12 bases between. This CDR3 reads CASRGVAANTEAFF. In DNA form, the CDR3 reads TGTGCCAGCAGGGGAGTGGCAGCGAACACTGAAGCTTTCTTT. The entire variable domain, with the rest obtained from reference TRBV9 and TRBJ1-1, is as follows: DSGVTQTPKHLITATGQRVTLRCSPRSGDLSVYWYQQSLDQGLQFLIQYYNGEERAKGNILERFSAQQFPDLHSELNLSSLELGDSALYFCASRGVAANTEAFFGQGTRLTVV.

The chain is built from TRBV10-1 and TRBJ1-6; 7 bases align to TRBD1. V was pared by 2 bases and J by 8 bases, with 6 bases of the junction left unmatched. Germline assignment: CDR1 WNHNN and CDR2 SYGVQD (reference sequence). The CDR3 loop spans 15 amino acids. CDR3 protein: CASSEGPTGDSPLHF. CDR3 nucleotides: TGCGCCAGCAGTGAGGGGCCAACAGGGGATTCACCCCTCCACTTT.

As regards this clonotype: One end of the junction is discordant with germline, which a read error may explain. The chain uses TRBV12-3 or TRBV12-4 and TRBJ1-1; weak D call: TRBD1 (5 bases). The CDR3 loop spans 14 amino acids. The CDR3 loop reads CASSMTARNTEAFF. As DNA, the CDR3 is TGCGCCAGCAGTATGACAGCCAGGAACACTGAAGCTTTCTTT.

The rearrangement uses TRBV7-2 and TRBJ2-7; D is perhaps TRBD1 or TRBD2 (5 bases each). Germline V lookup: CDR1 SGHTA, CDR2 FQGNSA. The CDR3 is 13 amino acids. V was cut by 6 bases and J by 3 bases, with 12 bases left in between. The CDR3 coding sequence is TGTGCCAGCAGTCCCCCGGGGCTCTACGAGCAGTACTTC. It specifies CASSPPGLYEQYF.

The chain links TRBV9 to TRBJ2-7; D could derive from TRBD1 or TRBD2 (5 bases each). The J call may be wrong; the DNA end is better matched by TRBJ2-5. Germline values: CDR1 SGDLS, CDR2 YYNGEE. The length of the CDR3 is 16 residues. The CDR3 region has the DNA TGTGCCAGCAGCGTGGAAGAGGGGAAGGGGAACACGACCCAGTACTTC. Translating gives CASSVEEGKGNTTQYF.

The V and J genes are TRBV9 and TRBJ1-2, with D possibly being TRBD1 (6 bases). V lost 2 bases, J lost 10 bases, and 24 bases lay in between. The CDR3 loop spans 16 amino acids. In germline, CDR1 is SGDLS, CDR2 YYNGEE. The DNA for the CDR3 is TGTGCCAGCAGCGTTACCGGGGGCGGGGGCTACTCCGTCTACACCTTC. Translated, it gives CASSVTGGGGYSVYTF.

This clonotype is a singleton in its sample. This chain links TRBV7-8 with TRBJ2-7; D perhaps matches TRBD2 (5 bases). This CDR3 contains 16 residues. The germline V gene encodes CDR1 SGHVS and CDR2 FQNEAQ. V lost 6 bases and J lost 6, with 24 bases in between. The CDR3 spells CASSLTRGILTCEQYF. CDR3 DNA: TGTGCCAGCAGTTTAACGCGAGGGATCCTTACCTGCGAGCAGTACTTC.

About this clonotype: One junction end disagrees with the germline gene, perhaps due to a read error. V gene TRBV5-1 combines with J gene TRBJ1-6, with D possibly matching TRBD1 (5 bases). The germline V gene has CDR1 SGHRS and CDR2 YFSETQ. The CDR3 covers 15 residues. The CDR3 coding sequence is TGTGCCAGCAGCCTACGATGGGGGGACAATTCACCCCTCCACTTT. Amino acid sequence: CASSLRWGDNSPLHF.

With regard to this clonotype: The junction shows a germline mismatch at one end, possibly a read error. This chain links TRBV9 with TRBJ1-5; no clear D gene. The CDR3 covers 13 residues. Germline-derived CDR1 and CDR2 are SGDLS and YYNGEE. CDR3 DNA sequence: TGTGCCAGCAGCGTCCGGACCAATCCAGATACGCAGTTT. Amino acids: CASSVRTNPDTQF.

The chain carries TRBV24-1 and TRBJ1-5; 9 bases match TRBD1. J was trimmed by 2 bases and V by 4 bases; bases with no gene match: 8. CDR1 and CDR2 from the germline V gene are KGHDR and SFDVKD. The CDR3 length is 17 residues. The CDR3 loop is CATSDYRGPGGNQPQHF. As DNA, the CDR3 is TGTGCCACCAGTGACTACAGGGGGCCGGGTGGCAATCAGCCCCAGCATTTT.

This clonotype was detected ten times or more. The chain links TRBV5-1 to TRBJ1-1; D is perhaps TRBD1 (5 bases). The germline CDR1 and CDR2 sequences are SGHRS and YFSETQ. V lost 0 bases, J lost 6 bases, and 12 bases lay in between. The CDR3 covers 14 residues. The CDR3 sequence: CASSLAGGYAEAFF. The CDR3 DNA reads TGCGCCAGCAGCTTGGCCGGGGGGTACGCTGAAGCTTTCTTT.

This chain joins TRBV9 and TRBJ2-2; no definite D call. The germline V and J ends were trimmed by 1 base and 8 bases, with 6 bases remaining between them. The germline V gene has CDR1 SGDLS and CDR2 YYNGEE. The CDR3 has 12 amino acids. The CDR3: CASSVSGGELFF. The CDR3, as DNA: TGTGCCAGCAGCGTATCTGGGGGGGAGCTGTTTTTT.

This clonotype showed up just a few times. The V and J genes are TRBV19 and TRBJ1-6, with D uncertain. This CDR3 comprises 15 residues. V gave up 7 bases and J gave up 5 bases, with 15 bases separating them. Germline values: CDR1 LNHDA, CDR2 SQIVND (reference sequence). The CDR3 sequence is CASTAMEGNNSPLHF. CDR3 bases: TGTGCCAGTACCGCTATGGAAGGAAATAATTCACCCCTCCACTTT.

This rearrangement joins TRBV14 to TRBJ2-3, with 8 bases identical to TRBD2. This CDR3 comprises 16 residues. Germline V gene data show CDR1 as SGHDN and CDR2 as FVKESK. V trimming: 0 bases; J trimming: 5 bases; junction bases outside the gene matches: 7. The CDR3: CASSQEGLAGKDTQYF. Here the CDR3 DNA reads TGTGCCAGCAGCCAAGAAGGCCTAGCGGGTAAAGATACGCAGTATTTT.

This clonotype was seen ten or more times. The rearrangement joins TRBV12-3 or TRBV12-4 to TRBJ2-2; 10 positions agree with TRBD2. CDR3 length: 15 amino acids. Trimming took 6 bases from V and 5 from J; bases not matched to a gene: 6. The CDR3 sequence is CASSTSGAWTGELFF. As DNA, the CDR3 is TGTGCCAGCAGCACTAGCGGGGCGTGGACCGGGGAGCTGTTTTTT.

Of note for this clonotype: The missing conserved phenylalanine or tryptophan at the end of this CDR3 makes a read error likely. V usage is TRBV29-1 and J usage is TRBJ1-2; TRBD1 agrees at 7 bases. V shed 6 bases, J shed 4 bases, and the junction held 8 bases outside the gene matches. This CDR3 contains 13 residues. The germline V gene encodes CDR1 SQVTM and CDR2 ANQGSEA. The CDR3 DNA sequence: TGCAGCGTGAGGGGACAGCGAGCCTATGGCTACACCTTA. It codes for CSVRGQRAYGYTL.

The chain couples TRBV11-2 to TRBJ1-6; possibly TRBD1 for D (6 bases). The V gene's germline CDR1 is SGHAT and CDR2 FQNNGV. The CDR3 sequence is 14 residues long. V lost 5 bases to trimming and J lost 8 bases, with 13 bases between them. For the CDR3, the DNA is TGTGCCAGCAGCCAAGACCGACAGGATTCACCCCTCCACTTT. Translation: CASSQDRQDSPLHF.

At least ten counts were recorded for this clonotype. The chain couples TRBV11-2 to TRBJ2-5; 7 nucleotides line up with TRBD2. This CDR3 contains 15 residues. The V gene end was trimmed by 3 bases and the J gene end by 2 bases; junction bases not matched to a gene: 6. Germline lookup yields CDR1 SGHAT and CDR2 FQNNGV. CDR3 DNA sequence: TGTGCCAGCAGCTTTGGACTAGTCCGACAAGAGACCCAGTACTTC. This gives the protein CASSFGLVRQETQYF.

This clonotype was picked up one time. No DNA is shown, since the ends of the CDR3 on it are uncertain; the CDR3 is the one TCRdb lists. V gene TRBV2 combines with J gene TRBJ2-6; TRBD2, the D gene given by the table, was not confirmed from the DNA. Germline loops: CDR1 SNHLY, CDR2 FYNNEI. The CDR3 is 17 amino acids long, termini counted. CDR3 in amino acids: CASSEEAVVDSPLHFAF.

Of note for this clonotype: Because it lacks the conserved phenylalanine or tryptophan at the end, this CDR3 is likely a read error. The limits of the CDR3 on the DNA are not certain, so only TCRdb's listed CDR3 is given. The chain recombines TRBV9 with TRBJ2-3; TRBD1, as called in the table, went unchecked against the DNA. The germline V gene has CDR1 SGDLS and CDR2 YYNGEE. The CDR3 is 13 amino acids long, termini counted. The chain's CDR3 is CASSAPGQEHTSI.

In regard to this clonotype: The final CDR3 position lacks the conserved phenylalanine or tryptophan, pointing to a likely read error. It is unclear where the CDR3 begins or ends on the DNA, so no DNA is shown, and the CDR3 is as TCRdb lists it. The chain carries TRBV7-2 and TRBJ1-2. The germline CDR1 and CDR2 sequences are SGHTA and FQGNSA. The length of the CDR3 is 13 amino acids, counting both ends. CDR3 amino acids: CASSLDRPLVSSS.